A single sample is the source of the 20 T cell receptor beta chains below, sequenced in a study of Ad26.COV2.S vaccination and SARS-CoV-2 variants. The assay was immunoSEQ multiplex PCR, and TCRdb's table has in-frame clones only and misses some. The repertoire holds about 350,000 clones, with 85% as singletons. The treatment was: about 20 received Ad26.COV2.S at low or high dose, single or two shots; about 5 received placebo; per-sample allocation not given. Day 63 after the first injection of vaccine or placebo was the sampling time. The source material was peripheral blood, sampled in a trial of Ad26.COV2.S vaccine versus placebo. The origin of the receptors is a person aged 18-60 years who received the Ad26.COV2.S COVID-19 vaccine or a placebo.

The gene calls are TRBV6-6 and TRBJ2-7; TRBD2 matches 10 bases. Germline assignment: CDR1 MNHNY and CDR2 SVGAGI (reference sequence). The junction had 10 bases not matched to a gene; V was cut back by 2 bases and J by 6 bases. CDR3 length: 16 amino acids. The CDR3 DNA sequence: TGTGCCAGCAGTTACAGTCGGGCTAGCGGGGGCGGCGAGCAGTACTTC. This sequence encodes CASSYSRASGGGEQYF.

This chain uses TRBV20-1 with TRBJ2-1; D gene unclear. Between the trimmed V and J ends, which lost 7 bases and 12 bases, there was a span of 7 bases. This CDR3 contains 8 residues. CDR1 DFQATT and CDR2 SNEGSKA come from the germline V gene (reference sequence). The CDR3 nucleotides read TGCAGTGTCCCGGGGCAGTTCTTC. This encodes CSVPGQFF.

V is TRBV5-4 and J is TRBJ2-3; possible D gene TRBD1, 6 bases. CDR1 is SGHNT and CDR2 is YYREEE in the germline V gene (reference sequence). Trimming stripped 0 bases from V and 5 bases from J, with 7 bases between. This CDR3 comprises 13 residues. CDR3 amino acids: CASSLDREDTQYF. As DNA, the CDR3 is TGTGCCAGCAGCTTGGACAGGGAAGATACGCAGTATTTT.

This rearrangement joins TRBV12-3 or TRBV12-4 to TRBJ2-3; D call uncertain. The CDR3 is 10 residues long. Trimming cost V 2 bases and J 10 bases, with 4 bases left between them. The CDR3 sequence: CASSLRAQYF. Here the CDR3 DNA reads TGTGCCAGCAGTTTAAGGGCGCAGTATTTT.

The CDR3 DNA is TGTGCCACCAGCACTCCTCTAGCGGGAGCCTACGAGCAGTACTTC. Translating it yields CATSTPLAGAYEQYF. The gene calls are TRBV15 and TRBJ2-7; 10 nucleotides line up with TRBD2. V shed 4 bases and J 2 bases; nucleotides not matched to a gene: 5. The CDR3 is 15 amino acids. Germline V gene data show CDR1 as LNHNV and CDR2 as YYDKDF (reference sequence). The complete variable domain, with remaining parts taken from reference TRBV15 and TRBJ2-7, reads DAMVIQNPRYQVTQFGKPVTLSCSQTLNHNVMYWYQQKSSQAPKLLFHYYDKDFNNEADTPDNFQSRRPNTSFCFLDIRSPGLGDTAMYLCATSTPLAGAYEQYFGPGTRLTVT.

V gene TRBV11-2 combines with J gene TRBJ1-3; no firm D call. The CDR3 loop spans 15 amino acids. Germline lookup yields CDR1 SGHAT and CDR2 FQNNGV. Between the trimmed V and J ends, which lost 6 bases and 0 bases, there was a span of 12 bases. CDR3 DNA sequence: TGTGCCAGCAGGCAAGAATCACTCTCTGGAAACACCATATATTTT. The encoded protein is CASRQESLSGNTIYF.

Comments on this clone: Additional DNA sequences in this sample encode the identical CDR3. The chain combines TRBV7-9 with TRBJ1-4, with TRBD1 matching 8 bases. Per germline, CDR1 SEHNR and CDR2 FQNEAQ (reference sequence). CDR3 length: 14 amino acids. The V gene end was trimmed by 5 bases and the J gene end by 4 bases; junction bases not matched to a gene: 3. The CDR3 DNA sequence: TGTGCCAGCAGCCTGGGACAGGTTAATGAAAAACTGTTTTTT. It yields the protein CASSLGQVNEKLFF.

The chain recombines TRBV2 with TRBJ1-2; D is perhaps TRBD1 (5 bases). The CDR3 runs to 15 residues. V was pared by 9 bases and J by 2 bases, with 19 bases between. Germline V gene data show CDR1 as SNHLY and CDR2 as FYNNEI. The CDR3 DNA reads TGTGCCAGTCGGGGGGGGGTCCTCCGAAACTATGGCTACACCTTC. Translating it yields CASRGGVLRNYGYTF.

The CDR3 loop is CASSVGGTSANYEQYF. The CDR3 DNA reads as TGTGCCAGCAGTGTTGGGGGGACTAGCGCGAACTACGAGCAGTACTTC. This sequence joins TRBV28 and TRBJ2-7; 10 nucleotides match TRBD2. Germline values: CDR1 MDHEN, CDR2 SYDVKM. J lost 3 bases, V lost 5 bases, and 10 bases had no gene match. The CDR3 covers 16 residues.

The CDR3 sequence: CASSLDSPLHF. For the CDR3, the DNA is TGCGCCAGCAGCTTGGATTCACCCCTCCACTTT. V gene TRBV5-1 combines with J gene TRBJ1-6; D ambiguous. Germline V gene sequence: CDR1 SGHRS, CDR2 YFSETQ. The V gene lost 0 bases and the J gene lost 8 bases, with 0 bases spanning the gap. The CDR3 runs 11 residues.

The chain couples TRBV19 to TRBJ2-5; TRBD2 matches 10 bases. The junction had 3 bases not matched to a gene; V was cut back by 7 bases and J by 4 bases. The CDR3 is 13 residues long. The germline gives CDR1 LNHDA, CDR2 SQIVND (reference sequence). The CDR3 loop is CASMLAGGETQYF. As DNA, the CDR3 is TGTGCCAGTATGTTAGCGGGAGGAGAGACCCAGTACTTC.

The chain links TRBV11-2 to TRBJ2-1; 10 nucleotides match TRBD2. Germline-derived CDR1 and CDR2 are SGHAT and FQNNGV. The CDR3 covers 16 residues. With 5 bases clipped from V and 7 bases from J, the junction kept 11 bases outside the gene matches. The CDR3 nucleotides read TGTGCCAGCAGCCTAGGGGTACTAGCGGGGTTGAATGAGCAGTTCTTC. This gives the protein CASSLGVLAGLNEQFF.

V gene TRBV7-2 combines with J gene TRBJ1-2, with a tentative D call TRBD1 (5 bases). The V and J ends lost 6 bases and 0 bases respectively, with 14 bases between them. Germline CDR1 is SGHTA and CDR2 is FQGNSA. The CDR3 loop spans 15 amino acids. The CDR3 here is CASRIGPTANYGYTF. CDR3 coding DNA: TGTGCCAGCAGAATCGGACCGACAGCTAACTATGGCTACACCTTC.

The CDR3 loop reads CASSPGISTDTQYF. The CDR3 coding sequence is TGTGCCAGCAGCCCCGGGATAAGCACAGATACGCAGTATTTT. The rearrangement links TRBV9 to TRBJ2-3, with D tentatively TRBD2 (5 bases). The CDR3 is 14 amino acids. V lost 4 bases, J lost 0 bases, and 9 bases lay in between. Looked up from germline, CDR1 is SGDLS and CDR2 is YYNGEE. The full variable domain, rest sourced from reference TRBV9 and TRBJ2-3, is DSGVTQTPKHLITATGQRVTLRCSPRSGDLSVYWYQQSLDQGLQFLIQYYNGEERAKGNILERFSAQQFPDLHSELNLSSLELGDSALYFCASSPGISTDTQYFGPGTRLTVL.

The V gene is TRBV15, the J gene TRBJ1-2; possible D gene TRBD1, 6 bases. V lost 1 base and J 1 base, leaving 7 bases between the germline ends. The CDR3 spans 14 residues. The germline gives CDR1 LNHNV, CDR2 YYDKDF (reference sequence). The CDR3 loop reads CATSRGDINYGYTF. As DNA, the CDR3 is TGTGCCACCAGCAGAGGGGACATTAACTATGGCTACACCTTC.

The chain links TRBV12-3 or TRBV12-4 to TRBJ2-1; D remains ambiguous. CDR3 size: 11 residues. Trimming left V 6 bases short and J 5 bases short, with 5 bases between. Written as DNA, the CDR3 is TGTGCCAGCAGGCGAAACAATGAGCAGTTCTTC. This gives the protein CASRRNNEQFF.

This rearrangement joins TRBV5-1 to TRBJ1-4, with TRBD1 matching over 10 bases. The germline CDR1 and CDR2 sequences are SGHRS and YFSETQ. The CDR3 is 16 residues long. Trimming cost V 0 bases and J 8 bases; bases outside gene matches: 7. The CDR3 region has the DNA TGCGCCAGCAGCTTGGCCCAGGGACAGGGGTCGGAAAAACTGTTTTTT. Translated, it gives CASSLAQGQGSEKLFF. Based on the CDR3 plus reference TRBV5-1 and TRBJ1-4, the full variable domain is KAGVTQTPRYLIKTRGQQVTLSCSPISGHRSVSWYQQTPGQGLQFLFEYFSETQRNKGNFPGRFSGRQFSNSRSEMNVSTLELGDSALYLCASSLAQGQGSEKLFFGSGTQLSVL.

This chain uses TRBV13 with TRBJ1-1, with D hard to call. CDR1 and CDR2 (germline): PRHDT, FYEKMQ (reference sequence). V lost 2 bases and J lost 1, with 5 bases in between. CDR3 length equals 13 residues. For the CDR3, the DNA is TGTGCCAGCAGCTTAACCAAGAACACTGAAGCTTTCTTT. Encoded protein: CASSLTKNTEAFF.

The chain carries TRBV14 and TRBJ2-2; 13 bases match TRBD2. V shed 5 bases and J 5 bases; nucleotides not matched to a gene: 11. CDR1 SGHDN and CDR2 FVKESK come from the germline V gene. CDR3 length: 18 amino acids. Written as DNA, the CDR3 is TGTGCCAGCAGCAGGCGACTAGCGGGGGGCCCGGGGACCGGGGAGCTGTTTTTT. Translating gives CASSRRLAGGPGTGELFF.

This chain connects TRBV5-1 to TRBJ2-3; no definite D call. Looked up from germline, CDR1 is SGHRS and CDR2 is YFSETQ. This CDR3 has 13 residues. Trimming cost V 6 bases and J 3 bases, with 11 bases left between them. CDR3 coding DNA: TGCGCCAGCACCCCCGAAGGGACAGATACGCAGTATTTT. It encodes CASTPEGTDTQYF.